The sequence of this T cell receptor (beta chain) was determined in a study of T cells expressing NK-cell markers. In the study overall: Sorted CD3+CD56-NKG2C+, CD3+CD56+NKG2C+ and CD3+CD56+NKG2C- T cells supplied the TCR beta repertoires. One of the eight sequenced donors was seronegative, whereas the other seven were HCMV-seropositive. General study points: There were four donors in whom these clonotypes also led the CD3+CD56-NKG2C+ fraction.

Concerning this clonotype: The antigen is not known.

Scientists made TCR beta cDNA using 5'RACE template switching with UMIs. TCRdb re-called the 5' RACE reads and catalogs CDR3 proteins one per entry, DNA excluded. The sample table includes 6,500 to 9,500 distinct CDR3 sequences. Looked up from germline, CDR1 is MDHEN and CDR2 is SYDVKM. CDR3 length equals 13 residues. Sequenced sample: blood T cells: a sorted CD56 or NKG2C T cell subset, CD4+ or CD8+ T cells, or bulk PBMC T cells (not recorded which). V gene TRBV28 combines with J gene TRBJ2-5. The receptor was isolated from a man aged 18 to 69 in good health. The CDR3 loop reads CASSASYKETQYF.